Below are 27 T cell receptor beta chains sequenced from a single sample in a study of cytomegalovirus exposure and HLA in healthy donors. The PCR contained 60 Vbeta and 13 Jbeta primers. Some clones are missing from TCRdb's copy, which holds only in-frame ones; the method was immunoSEQ multiplex PCR. The profile covers 70,000 to 95,000 clones, with 75% to 85% appearing a single time and 2% taken by the ten largest. Sample: PBMCs. These receptors all come from a man younger than 35 in good health and CMV-seronegative.

This clone has a handful of counts. V and J are TRBV6-1 and TRBJ1-1; D is undetermined. CDR1 and CDR2 (germline): MNHNS, SASEGT. The V gene lost 3 bases and the J gene lost 1 base, with 6 bases spanning the gap. This CDR3 is 13 amino acids long. The CDR3 DNA reads as TGTGCCAGCAGTGACACTGAGAACACTGAAGCTTTCTTT. Amino acids: CASSDTENTEAFF.

For the CDR3, the DNA is TGTGCCAGCAGCTTGGGGGACAGGGGGTCGGGGCCCCAGCATTTT. Its translation: CASSLGDRGSGPQHF. The chain has TRBV5-6 and TRBJ1-5; 11 bases agree with TRBD1. Per germline, CDR1 SGHDT and CDR2 YYEEEE. The CDR3 covers 15 residues. The ends lost 0 bases at V and 9 bases at J; junction bases unmatched: 5.

This clone has a single count. The chain recombines TRBV4-1 with TRBJ1-5; 7 bases fit TRBD1. The CDR3 has 17 residues. Germline V lookup: CDR1 MGHRA, CDR2 YSYEKL. The J segment lost 5 bases and the V segment lost 0 bases, leaving 10 bases of the junction unmatched. Written as DNA, the CDR3 is TGCGCCAGCAGCCAAGAGGAGACAGGGACCTATCATCAGCCCCAGCATTTT. Amino acids: CASSQEETGTYHQPQHF.

This clone has a single count. This chain uses TRBV10-2 with TRBJ1-2, with TRBD1 matching over 8 bases. Germline V CDR1 and CDR2: WSHSY, SAAADI. J lost 4 bases, V lost 2 bases, and 6 bases had no gene match. This CDR3 is built from 15 residues. CDR3 loop: CASSENRGVGYGYTF. The CDR3 DNA sequence: TGCGCCAGCAGTGAGAACAGGGGGGTAGGCTATGGCTACACCTTC.

This rearrangement joins TRBV7-8 to TRBJ2-5; D gene unclear. With 3 bases removed from V and 5 bases from J, the gap between germline ends came to 7 bases. Germline CDR1 and CDR2: SGHVS and FQNEAQ. CDR3 length: 12 residues. The CDR3 nucleotides are TGTGCCAGCAGCTTCAGTTGGGAGACCCAGTACTTC. This encodes CASSFSWETQYF.

The chain couples TRBV5-5 to TRBJ1-4; a possible D gene is TRBD1 (6 bases). V lost 2 bases to trimming and J lost 8 bases, with 16 bases between them. Germline lookup yields CDR1 SGHKS and CDR2 YYEKEE (reference sequence). The CDR3 consists of 15 residues. The CDR3 DNA is TGTGCCAGCAGCTTTTGGGGGCGCGTAGAAGAAAAACTGTTTTTT. This gives the protein CASSFWGRVEEKLFF.

This clone has only a few counts. The V and J genes are TRBV7-9 and TRBJ1-1; a weak D match, TRBD1 (5 bases). The CDR3 is 13 amino acids. Germline values: CDR1 SEHNR, CDR2 FQNEAQ (reference sequence). CDR3 DNA sequence: TGTTCCGTCAAGGAGGGGACTATCCATGAAGCTTTCTTT. Encoded protein: CSVKEGTIHEAFF.

CDR3 sequence: CAWSVTQSNQPQHF. The CDR3 DNA reads as TGTGCCTGGAGTGTGACACAGAGCAATCAGCCCCAGCATTTT. This chain uses TRBV30 with TRBJ1-5; no clear D gene. The CDR3 covers 14 residues. Trimming shortened V by 0 bases and J by 1 base, and 7 bases separated the two germline ends. Germline lookup yields CDR1 GTSNPN and CDR2 SVGIG (reference sequence). Full variable domain (outside the CDR3, taken from reference TRBV30 and TRBJ1-5): SQTIHQWPATLVQPVGSPLSLECTVEGTSNPNLYWYRQAAGRGLQLLFYSVGIGQISSEVPQNLSASRPQDRQFILSSKKLLLSDSGFYLCAWSVTQSNQPQHFGDGTRLSIL.

J is TRBJ1-3 and V is TRBV6-5; perhaps TRBD1 as D (5 bases). The V end was cut by 7 bases, the J end by 4 bases, with 17 bases between. CDR3 length: 15 amino acids. Looked up from germline, CDR1 is MNHEY and CDR2 is SVGAGI. The CDR3 coding sequence is TGTGCCAGCACCCGGTCGGGGGGTTCAGGAAACACCATATATTTT. This encodes CASTRSGGSGNTIYF.

This chain connects TRBV4-1 to TRBJ1-2, with D uncertain. CDR3 length: 15 residues. Germline V CDR1 and CDR2: MGHRA, YSYEKL. Trimming cost V 1 base and J 0 bases, with 9 bases left between them. CDR3 sequence: CASSQAGNSNYGYTF. The CDR3, as DNA: TGCGCCAGCAGCCAAGCCGGGAACTCTAACTATGGCTACACCTTC.

The chain is built from TRBV9 and TRBJ2-3; maybe TRBD2 (7 bases). Trimming cost V 1 base and J 1 base, with 19 bases left between them. Germline assignment: CDR1 SGDLS and CDR2 YYNGEE. This CDR3 is built from 18 residues. This CDR3 is CASSVNPGAGARTDTQYF. CDR3 coding DNA: TGTGCCAGCAGCGTAAATCCCGGGGCGGGGGCCCGCACAGATACGCAGTATTTT.

V usage is TRBV18 and J usage is TRBJ1-2; TRBD1 agrees at 9 bases. V shed 4 bases, J shed 8 bases, and the junction held 5 bases outside the gene matches. There are 13 residues in the CDR3. Germline V lookup: CDR1 KGHSH, CDR2 LQKENI. This chain's CDR3 is CASSLGTGNGYTF. The CDR3 DNA is TGTGCCAGCTCACTCGGGACAGGGAACGGCTACACCTTC.

The gene calls are TRBV4-1 and TRBJ2-7; 9 nucleotides match TRBD2. The J segment lost 0 bases and the V segment lost 0 bases, leaving 3 bases of the junction unmatched. Germline V lookup: CDR1 MGHRA, CDR2 YSYEKL. The CDR3 is made up of 16 amino acids. The CDR3 sequence: CASSQERGGSSYEQYF. Here the CDR3 DNA reads TGCGCCAGCAGCCAAGAGCGGGGGGGCAGCTCCTACGAGCAGTACTTC.

A note on this clone: Other DNA variants within this sample encode the same CDR3. The CDR3 reads CASRLQGVGTAFF. Written as DNA, the CDR3 is TGTGCCAGCAGGTTACAGGGGGTCGGAACCGCTTTCTTT. This chain joins TRBV6-5 and TRBJ1-1; TRBD1 matches at 8 bases. Germline V CDR1 and CDR2: MNHEY, SVGAGI. V was pared by 6 bases and J by 11 bases, with 11 bases of the junction left unmatched. The CDR3 is 13 residues long.

This clone was recorded once. Compared with germline, one end of the junction differs, possibly owing to a read error. The chain joins TRBV7-9 to TRBJ2-7, with TRBD2 identical over 11 bases. Germline values: CDR1 SEHNR, CDR2 FQNEAQ (reference sequence). CDR3 size: 15 residues. The chain's CDR3 is CSSSLTSGGPYEQYF. CDR3 in DNA: TGTTCCAGCAGCTTAACTAGCGGGGGCCCCTACGAGCAGTACTTC.

The chain carries TRBV30 and TRBJ2-2; D unclear. The length of the CDR3 is 13 residues. Germline V lookup: CDR1 GTSNPN, CDR2 SVGIG (reference sequence). V was trimmed by 2 bases and J by 3 bases, leaving 7 bases between them. CDR3 nucleotides: TGTGCCTGGAGTCATCGGGACACCGGGGAGCTGTTTTTT. Translation: CAWSHRDTGELFF.

This clone was picked up one time. The rearrangement joins TRBV2 to TRBJ1-2; a weak D match, TRBD1 (5 bases). Deletions cut 8 bases from V and 5 bases from J, with 18 bases between. There are 14 residues in the CDR3. Germline V gene lookup returns CDR1 SNHLY and CDR2 FYNNEI. The CDR3 loop is CASLLRGQSYGYTF. The CDR3 DNA is TGTGCCAGCTTGTTACGCGGACAATCATATGGCTACACCTTC.

The chain employs TRBV5-1 and TRBJ1-6; TRBD1 might be the D (5 bases). CDR1 SGHRS and CDR2 YFSETQ come from the germline V gene. Trimming took 4 bases from V and 11 from J, leaving 25 bases between them. The CDR3 extends over 17 amino acids. CDR3 protein: CASSPTTRVGASTPLHF. CDR3 DNA: TGCGCCAGCAGCCCGACGACCAGGGTTGGGGCGTCGACACCCCTCCACTTT.

Written as DNA, the CDR3 is TGTGCCAGCAGCCAGTCTAGCGGGGGCCTCTACGAGCAGTACTTC. It specifies CASSQSSGGLYEQYF. This chain links TRBV7-2 with TRBJ2-7; 10 positions match TRBD2. Germline loops: CDR1 SGHTA, CDR2 FQGNSA. J gave up 3 bases and V 5 bases, and 7 bases lay outside the gene matches. The CDR3 length is 15 residues. The complete variable domain, with remaining parts taken from reference TRBV7-2 and TRBJ2-7, reads GAGVSQSPSNKVTEKGKDVELRCDPISGHTALYWYRQSLGQGLEFLIYFQGNSAPDKSGLPSDRFSAERTGGSVSTLTIQRTQQEDSAVYLCASSQSSGGLYEQYFGPGTRLTVT.

This sequence joins TRBV7-9 and TRBJ1-3; 8 nucleotides align to TRBD1. Germline-derived CDR1 and CDR2 are SEHNR and FQNEAQ (reference sequence). The V segment lost 5 bases and the J segment 2 bases; nucleotides outside the gene matches: 2. The CDR3 is made up of 14 amino acids. For the CDR3, the DNA is TGTGCCAGCAGCCGGACAGGGACTGGAAACACCATATATTTT. Protein: CASSRTGTGNTIYF.

J is TRBJ1-2 and V is TRBV2, with no clear D. The CDR3 totals 12 residues. CDR1 is SNHLY and CDR2 is FYNNEI in the germline V gene. The V and J ends lost 7 bases and 2 bases respectively, with 8 bases between them. The CDR3 reads CASNRENYGYTF. The DNA for the CDR3 is TGTGCCAGCAACCGGGAAAACTATGGCTACACCTTC.

As DNA, the CDR3 is TGTGCCAGCAGTTACGCCGGGACAGGTAGGGAGGAGCAGTACTTC. As protein: CASSYAGTGREEQYF. The rearrangement joins TRBV6-5 to TRBJ2-7; 8 bases match TRBD1. V lost 2 bases to trimming and J lost 7 bases; unmatched junction nucleotides: 10. From germline, CDR1 is MNHEY and CDR2 SVGAGI. This CDR3 spans 15 amino acids.

In DNA form, the CDR3 reads TGTGCCAGCAGCCCCAATTTAGGAACAGACACTGAAGCTTTCTTT. This translates into CASSPNLGTDTEAFF. The chain couples TRBV9 to TRBJ1-1; D gene uncertain. CDR1 is SGDLS and CDR2 is YYNGEE in the germline V gene. The CDR3 runs 15 residues. Trimming removed 4 bases at V and 3 bases at J, with 16 bases between.

In DNA, the CDR3 is TGTGCCAGCAGCAAAAGGAGTCGGGGTAGAGAGACCCAGTACTTC. Amino acids: CASSKRSRGRETQYF. This chain links TRBV21-1 with TRBJ2-5; TRBD2 is the table's D call, not checked against the DNA. TRBV21-1 is described as a pseudogene. This CDR3 comprises 15 residues.

A word on this clone: The CDR3 does not close with the conserved phenylalanine or tryptophan, likely indicating a read error. This sequence joins TRBV7-8 and TRBJ1-6; D is perhaps TRBD1 (6 bases). The CDR3 length is 17 residues. CDR1 and CDR2 (germline): SGHVS, FQNEAQ. The ends were cut back, 1 base at V and 0 bases at J, with 10 bases in the middle. CDR3 bases: TGTGCCAGCAGCTTAGACAGGGCCAGCTCCTATAATTCACCCCTCCACCTT. Translating it yields CASSLDRASSYNSPLHL.

This chain links TRBV11-2 with TRBJ1-2; D gene uncertain. CDR1 and CDR2 (germline): SGHAT, FQNNGV. V was pared by 5 bases and J by 6 bases, with 10 bases between. The CDR3 runs to 12 residues. This CDR3 is CASSLHGDGYTF. The CDR3 DNA reads as TGTGCCAGCAGCCTCCACGGGGATGGCTACACCTTC.

This chain connects TRBV28 to TRBJ2-3; D not resolved. Trimming stripped 3 bases from V and 1 base from J, with 8 bases between. This CDR3 is 14 amino acids long. The germline gives CDR1 MDHEN, CDR2 SYDVKM. CDR3 region: CASSFLSGTDTQYF. CDR3 in DNA: TGTGCCAGCAGTTTTTTATCCGGCACAGATACGCAGTATTTT.